These 5 T cell receptor beta chains share one sample of origin, sequenced in a study of T-cell reconstitution after alpha-beta-depleted transplantation in children. During its preparation, the TCRbeta library received unique molecular identifiers. MiXCR, applied by TCRdb to the PCR reads, yields one record per CDR3 protein. Of about 580,000 distinct CDR3 sequences in the sample, about 21% are singletons; the top ten hold 13% to 15%. The starting material was PBMCs, mostly from graft donor cells, obtained 360 days after TCRalphabeta/CD19-depleted stem cell transplant. These receptors all stem from a boy younger than two who had a stem cell transplant for acute myeloid leukemia, so the T cells may come from the graft donor.

This clonotype was observed a few times. The gene calls are TRBV20-1 and TRBJ2-5, with TRBD2 matching 9 bases. Looked up from germline, CDR1 is DFQATT and CDR2 is SNEGSKA (reference sequence). There are 16 residues in the CDR3. V shed 3 bases, J shed 1 base, and the junction held 9 bases outside the gene matches. The CDR3 DNA reads TGCAGTGCTAGTCCCCTGCCGGGACTAGCCCAAGAGACCCAGTACTTC. It translates to CSASPLPGLAQETQYF.

This clonotype was found a few times. V gene TRBV12-3 or TRBV12-4 combines with J gene TRBJ2-3; D remains ambiguous. The CDR3 loop spans 15 amino acids. Trimming stripped 4 bases from V and 4 bases from J, with 15 bases between. CDR3 in DNA: TGTGCCAGCAGTTACCCCAAGTCACTGCCAGATACGCAGTATTTT. Amino acid sequence: CASSYPKSLPDTQYF.

Only a few counts were recorded for this clonotype. The chain has TRBV27 and TRBJ2-5; D gene unclear. The CDR3 has 9 amino acids. V was pared by 8 bases and J by 3 bases, with 1 base between. Germline values: CDR1 MNHEY, CDR2 SMNVEV (reference sequence). The CDR3 DNA sequence: TGTGCCAGCGAAGAGACCCAGTACTTC. Its protein is CASEETQYF.

This clonotype was counted ten times or more. This chain uses TRBV9 with TRBJ2-2; unclear D gene. This CDR3 comprises 15 residues. The germline V gene has CDR1 SGDLS and CDR2 YYNGEE. V was pared by 0 bases and J by 5 bases, with 11 bases between. The CDR3 nucleotides are TGTGCCAGCAGCGTAGAAAGGGTTGGTACCGGGGAGCTGTTTTTT. This gives the protein CASSVERVGTGELFF.

This clonotype has just a few counts. At one end, the junction sequence differs from germline, possibly due to a read error. The DNA of the CDR3 is TGCAGTGTTAGAAGTTTCGGAGGTCAGAATTCACCCCTCCACTTT. Translation gives CSVRSFGGQNSPLHF. The chain is built from TRBV20-1 and TRBJ1-6; no reliable D call. Germline CDR1 reads DFQATT; CDR2 reads SNEGSKA (reference sequence). CDR3 length: 15 residues.